This TCR beta chain was obtained from a study of cytomegalovirus exposure and HLA in healthy donors. On the study more broadly: Of several hundred genotyped donors, 65% to 85% clustered with self-reported Caucasian donors.

Whole-study results and caveats: Differences between HLA loci emerged in a later analysis of TCR association rates, with DRB1 most and HLA-C fewest. Presence/absence analysis assumed near-uniform sequencing depth across donors. Immune exposure information comprised only CMV serostatus.

Worth noting for this clone: Antigen: not known.

CDR3 length: 13 residues. The junction had 3 bases not matched to a gene; V was cut back by 5 bases and J by 3 bases. CDR1 KGHSH and CDR2 LQKENI come from the germline V gene. Vbeta (60) and Jbeta (13) primers were used in the PCR. Using immunoSEQ multiplex PCR, the repertoire was profiled, and TCRdb retains in-frame clones only, with some absent. The sample yields 130,000 to 150,000 clones, roughly three quarters seen once. The origin of this receptor is a woman between 45 and 60 years old in good health and CMV-seronegative. The chain recombines TRBV18 with TRBJ1-2; 7 bases are shared with TRBD1. Sequencing input: PBMCs. CDR3 DNA: TGTGCCAGCTCAGACAGGGCTGACTATGGCTACACCTTC. As protein: CASSDRADYGYTF.